The 3 T cell receptor beta chains reported below all come from one sample, sequenced in a study of identical twins. TCRdb re-derived calls from the 5' RACE reads in MiXCR, one entry per CDR3 protein. In the table there are approximately 630,000 distinct CDR3 sequences, about 7.6% of which are singletons. These records were also assigned to another study, of yellow fever vaccine responses in identical twins.

The sample comprised PBMCs. The receptors shown here come from a woman aged 18-29 years in good health.

In this sample, this clonotype turned up many times. The gene calls are TRBV6-5 and TRBJ2-1; unclear D gene. The CDR3 is made up of 11 amino acids. The germline gives CDR1 MNHEY, CDR2 SVGAGI. V dropped 7 bases and J dropped 4 bases, with 5 bases sitting between them. The CDR3 region is CASMKYNEQFF. The CDR3 coding sequence is TGTGCCAGCATGAAGTACAATGAGCAGTTCTTC.

This clonotype appeared once. The chain carries TRBV18 and TRBJ1-1; D may be TRBD1 (6 bases). The V gene's germline CDR1 is KGHSH and CDR2 LQKENI. This CDR3 is built from 15 residues. Trimming shortened V by 3 bases and J by 0 bases, and 11 bases separated the two germline ends. The CDR3 bases are TGTGCCAGCTCACCGCGACAGGAGATGAACACTGAAGCTTTCTTT. It specifies CASSPRQEMNTEAFF.

This clonotype was seen repeatedly, ten times or more. The chain carries TRBV5-1 and TRBJ2-1; D gene unclear. CDR1 SGHRS and CDR2 YFSETQ come from the germline V gene. Trimming took off 3 bases at V and 6 bases at J, with 4 bases between the two ends. This CDR3 region has 11 residues. CDR3 region: CASSWTNEQFF. The CDR3, as DNA: TGCGCCAGCAGCTGGACCAATGAGCAGTTCTTC.